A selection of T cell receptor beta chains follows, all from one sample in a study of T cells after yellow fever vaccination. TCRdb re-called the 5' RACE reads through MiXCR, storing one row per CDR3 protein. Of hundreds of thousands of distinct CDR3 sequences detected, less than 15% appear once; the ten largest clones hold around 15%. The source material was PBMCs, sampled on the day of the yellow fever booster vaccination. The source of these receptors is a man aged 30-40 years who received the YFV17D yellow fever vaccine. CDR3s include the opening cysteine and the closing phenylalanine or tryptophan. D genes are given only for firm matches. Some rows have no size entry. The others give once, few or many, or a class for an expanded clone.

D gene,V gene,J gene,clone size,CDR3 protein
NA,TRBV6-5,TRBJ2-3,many,CASSNTDTQYF
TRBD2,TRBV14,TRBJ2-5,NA,CASSRSSGQETQYF
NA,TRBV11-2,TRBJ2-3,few,CASSLDILSTDTQYF
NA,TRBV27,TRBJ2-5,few,CASSARVWRKTQETQYF
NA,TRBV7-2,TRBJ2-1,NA,CASSFERRPYNEQFF
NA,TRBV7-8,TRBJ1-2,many,CASSARGGYTF
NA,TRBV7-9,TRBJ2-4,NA,CASRPPGNIQYF
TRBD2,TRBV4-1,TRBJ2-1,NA,CASTPGLAGASAQFF
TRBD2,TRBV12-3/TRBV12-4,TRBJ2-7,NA,CASSLSRTRSMYEQYF
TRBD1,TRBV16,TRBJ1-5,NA,CASSQSTGGNNQPQHF
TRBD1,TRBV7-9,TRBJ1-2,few,CASSYDIQGADGYTF
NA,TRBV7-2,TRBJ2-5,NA,CASSSRPPETQYF
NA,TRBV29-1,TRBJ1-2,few,CSGWVMAGYTF
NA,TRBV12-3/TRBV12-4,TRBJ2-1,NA,CASRGLSSSYNEQFF
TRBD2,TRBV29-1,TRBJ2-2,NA,CSASLTSGSIGELFF
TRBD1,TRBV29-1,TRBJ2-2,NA,CSVLPNDRGGELFF
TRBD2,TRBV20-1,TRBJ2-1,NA,CSATTGLAAYEQFF
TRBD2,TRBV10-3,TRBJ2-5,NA,CAISEGLGAEQTQYF
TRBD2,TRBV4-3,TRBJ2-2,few,CASSQGTSGRLGELFF
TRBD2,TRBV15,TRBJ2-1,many,CATSRDGTSGSTYNEQFF
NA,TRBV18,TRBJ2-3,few,CASSAGQNTDTQYF
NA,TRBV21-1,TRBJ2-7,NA,CASSKSSDQRLGDEQYF
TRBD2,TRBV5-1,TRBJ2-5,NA,CASSFPGGRETQYF
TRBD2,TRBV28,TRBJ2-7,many,CASTRVGLAGEEQYF
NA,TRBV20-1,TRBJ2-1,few,CSASSTVPVEQFF
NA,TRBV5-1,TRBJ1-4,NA,CASSLPTGKNEKLFF
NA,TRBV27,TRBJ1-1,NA,CASSPYPDWDKGEAFF
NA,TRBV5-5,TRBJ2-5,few,CASSSQEEETQYF
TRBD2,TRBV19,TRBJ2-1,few,CASRKNPLAGGGYNEQFF
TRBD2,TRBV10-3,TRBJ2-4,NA,CAISEATSGRGLWNIQYF